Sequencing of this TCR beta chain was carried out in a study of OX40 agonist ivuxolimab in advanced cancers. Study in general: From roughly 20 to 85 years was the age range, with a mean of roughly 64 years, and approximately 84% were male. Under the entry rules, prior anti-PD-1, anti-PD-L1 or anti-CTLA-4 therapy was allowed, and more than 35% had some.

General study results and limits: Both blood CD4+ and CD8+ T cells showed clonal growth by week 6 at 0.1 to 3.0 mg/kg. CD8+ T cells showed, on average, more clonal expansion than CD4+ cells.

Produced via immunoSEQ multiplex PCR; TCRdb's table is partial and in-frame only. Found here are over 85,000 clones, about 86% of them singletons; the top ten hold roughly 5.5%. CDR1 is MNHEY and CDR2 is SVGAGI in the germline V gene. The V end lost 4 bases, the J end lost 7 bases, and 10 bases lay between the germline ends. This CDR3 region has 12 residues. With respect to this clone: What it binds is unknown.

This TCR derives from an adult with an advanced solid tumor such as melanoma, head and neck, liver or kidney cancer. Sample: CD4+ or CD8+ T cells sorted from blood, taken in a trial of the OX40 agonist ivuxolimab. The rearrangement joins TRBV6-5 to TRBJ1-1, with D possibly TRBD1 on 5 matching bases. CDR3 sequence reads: CASSSGTDEAFF. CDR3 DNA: TGTGCCAGCAGTTCAGGGACGGATGAAGCTTTCTTT.